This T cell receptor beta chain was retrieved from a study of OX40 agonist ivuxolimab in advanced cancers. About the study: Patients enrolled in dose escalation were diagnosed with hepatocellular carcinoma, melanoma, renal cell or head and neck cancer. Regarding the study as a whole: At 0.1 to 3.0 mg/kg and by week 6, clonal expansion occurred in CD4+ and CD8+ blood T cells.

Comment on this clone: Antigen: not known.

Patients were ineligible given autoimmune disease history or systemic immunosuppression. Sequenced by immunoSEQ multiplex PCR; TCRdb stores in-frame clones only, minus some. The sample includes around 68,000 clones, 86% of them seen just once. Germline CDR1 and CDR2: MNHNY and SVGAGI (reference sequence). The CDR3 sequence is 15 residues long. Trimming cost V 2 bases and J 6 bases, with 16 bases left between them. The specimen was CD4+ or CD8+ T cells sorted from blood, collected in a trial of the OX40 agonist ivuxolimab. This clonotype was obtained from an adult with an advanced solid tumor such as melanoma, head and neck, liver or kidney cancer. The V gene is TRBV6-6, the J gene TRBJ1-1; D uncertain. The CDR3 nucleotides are TGTGCCAGCAGTTACCCGGGCCTCGAGGGCGCTGAAGCTTTCTTT. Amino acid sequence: CASSYPGLEGAEAFF.